This entry concerns a single T cell receptor beta chain. The antigen remains undetermined. V was trimmed by 5 bases and J by 6 bases, leaving 13 bases between them. Germline V gene data show CDR1 as MNHNY and CDR2 as SVGAGI (reference sequence). This CDR3 has 13 amino acids. This entry comes from a study of blood T cells in healthy people across ages. General study findings and limits: Donor CMV status was unknown, possibly confounding expanded clonotype changes.

Researchers report isolating at least 6.5 million PBMCs per sample. Next came a second PCR, run for about 7 to 12 cycles, which used a sample-barcoded 5' primer along with a J-beta primer mix. Samples each returned at least 2.5 million CDR3-containing paired-end reads. TCRdb redid the calling of the 5' RACE reads with MiXCR, one entry per CDR3 protein. The sample contains 850,000 to 1,000,000 distinct CDR3 sequences, approximately 49% of which appear only once. Sequencing was carried out using blood. This sequence joins TRBV6-6 and TRBJ2-5, with D perhaps TRBD2 (6 bases). The receptor was derived from a man aged 25-40 years in good health. In DNA, the CDR3 is TGTGCCAGCAGTCCTGGGGGGTTGAAGACCCAGTACTTC. This gives the protein CASSPGGLKTQYF.